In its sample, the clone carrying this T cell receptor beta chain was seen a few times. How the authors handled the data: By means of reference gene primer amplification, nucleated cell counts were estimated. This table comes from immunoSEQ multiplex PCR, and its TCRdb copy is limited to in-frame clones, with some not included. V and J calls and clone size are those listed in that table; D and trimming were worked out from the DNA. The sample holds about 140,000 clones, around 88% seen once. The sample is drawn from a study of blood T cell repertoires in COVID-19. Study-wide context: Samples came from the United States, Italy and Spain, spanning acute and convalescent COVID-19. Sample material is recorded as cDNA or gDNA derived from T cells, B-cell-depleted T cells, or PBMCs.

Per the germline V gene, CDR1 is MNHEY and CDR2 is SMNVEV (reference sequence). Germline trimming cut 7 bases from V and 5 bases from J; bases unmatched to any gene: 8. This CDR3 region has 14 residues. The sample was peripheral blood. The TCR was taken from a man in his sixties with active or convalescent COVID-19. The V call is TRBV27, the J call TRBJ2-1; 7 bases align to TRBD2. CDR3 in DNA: TGTGCCAGCACGGAGCGGGGTCCGAACAATGAGCAGTTCTTC. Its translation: CASTERGPNNEQFF.